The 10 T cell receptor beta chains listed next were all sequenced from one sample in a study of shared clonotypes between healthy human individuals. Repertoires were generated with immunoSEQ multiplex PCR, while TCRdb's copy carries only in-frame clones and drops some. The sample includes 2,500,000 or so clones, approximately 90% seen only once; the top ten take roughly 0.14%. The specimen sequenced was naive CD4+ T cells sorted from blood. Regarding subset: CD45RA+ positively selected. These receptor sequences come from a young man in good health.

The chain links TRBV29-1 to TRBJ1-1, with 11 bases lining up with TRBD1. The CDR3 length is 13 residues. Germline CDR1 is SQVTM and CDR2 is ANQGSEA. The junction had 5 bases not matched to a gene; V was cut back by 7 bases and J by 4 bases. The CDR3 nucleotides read TGCAGCGCGGGGACAGGGGGGGCCACTGAAGCTTTCTTT. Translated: CSAGTGGATEAFF.

Here the CDR3 reads CASSLWTGANSPLHF. The CDR3 DNA is TGTGCCAGCAGTTTATGGACAGGGGCTAATTCACCCCTCCACTTT. The gene calls are TRBV27 and TRBJ1-6, with 9 bases identical to TRBD1. The CDR3 length is 15 residues. From germline, CDR1 is MNHEY and CDR2 SMNVEV (reference sequence). After removal of 1 base from V and 6 bases from J, the junction contained 1 base not matched to a gene.

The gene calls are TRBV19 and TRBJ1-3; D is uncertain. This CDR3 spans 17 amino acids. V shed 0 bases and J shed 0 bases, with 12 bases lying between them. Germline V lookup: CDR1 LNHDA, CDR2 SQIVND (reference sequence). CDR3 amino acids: CASSIDHGRLSGNTIYF. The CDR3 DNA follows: TGTGCCAGTAGTATAGATCATGGAAGACTCTCTGGAAACACCATATATTTT.

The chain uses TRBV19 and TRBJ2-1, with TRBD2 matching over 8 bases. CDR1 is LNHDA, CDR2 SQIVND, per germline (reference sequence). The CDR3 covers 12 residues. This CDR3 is CARGGGYNEQFF. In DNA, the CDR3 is TGTGCTCGGGGGGGCGGCTACAATGAGCAGTTCTTC.

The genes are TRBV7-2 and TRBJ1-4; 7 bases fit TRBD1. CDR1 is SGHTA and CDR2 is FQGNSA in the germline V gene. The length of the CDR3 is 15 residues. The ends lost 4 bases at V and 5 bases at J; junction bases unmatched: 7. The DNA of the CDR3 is TGTGCCAGCAGCTCTGCCGGGACAGTCAATGAAAAACTGTTTTTT. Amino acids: CASSSAGTVNEKLFF. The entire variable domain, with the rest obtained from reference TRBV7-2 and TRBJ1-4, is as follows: GAGVSQSPSNKVTEKGKDVELRCDPISGHTALYWYRQSLGQGLEFLIYFQGNSAPDKSGLPSDRFSAERTGGSVSTLTIQRTQQEDSAVYLCASSSAGTVNEKLFFGSGTQLSVL.

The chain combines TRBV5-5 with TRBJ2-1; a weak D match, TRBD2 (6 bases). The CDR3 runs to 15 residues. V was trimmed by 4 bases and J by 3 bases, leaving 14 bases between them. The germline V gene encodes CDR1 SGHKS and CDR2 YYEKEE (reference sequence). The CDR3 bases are TGTGCCAGCAGCCCGGGGGACGGAGGCTACAATGAGCAGTTCTTC. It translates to CASSPGDGGYNEQFF.

CDR3 protein: CASSLAALGAATGAQYF. The DNA of the CDR3 is TGTGCCAGCAGCTTAGCGGCCTTAGGGGCCGCCACGGGGGCCCAGTACTTC. The chain has TRBV11-2 and TRBJ2-5, with a weak D call TRBD2 (6 bases). CDR3 length: 17 residues. V lost 1 base and J lost 9, with 24 bases in between. CDR1 and CDR2 (germline): SGHAT, FQNNGV.

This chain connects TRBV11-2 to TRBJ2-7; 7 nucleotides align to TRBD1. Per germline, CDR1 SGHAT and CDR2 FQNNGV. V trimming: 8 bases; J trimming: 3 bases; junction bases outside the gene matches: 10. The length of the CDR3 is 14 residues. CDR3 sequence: CASRYSTGIYEQYF. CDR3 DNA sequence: TGTGCCAGCCGTTATTCGACAGGGATCTACGAGCAGTACTTC.

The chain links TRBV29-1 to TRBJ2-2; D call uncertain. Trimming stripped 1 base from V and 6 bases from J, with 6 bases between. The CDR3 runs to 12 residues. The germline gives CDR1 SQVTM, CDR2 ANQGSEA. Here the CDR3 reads CSVEGNSGELFF. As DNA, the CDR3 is TGCAGCGTTGAAGGGAATTCCGGGGAGCTGTTTTTT.

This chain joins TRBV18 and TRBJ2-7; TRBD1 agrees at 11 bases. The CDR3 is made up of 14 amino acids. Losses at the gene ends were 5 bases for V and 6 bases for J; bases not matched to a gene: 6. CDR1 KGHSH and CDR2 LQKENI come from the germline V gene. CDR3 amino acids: CASSVGQGDSEQYF. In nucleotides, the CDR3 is TGTGCCAGCTCAGTGGGACAGGGGGACTCCGAGCAGTACTTC.